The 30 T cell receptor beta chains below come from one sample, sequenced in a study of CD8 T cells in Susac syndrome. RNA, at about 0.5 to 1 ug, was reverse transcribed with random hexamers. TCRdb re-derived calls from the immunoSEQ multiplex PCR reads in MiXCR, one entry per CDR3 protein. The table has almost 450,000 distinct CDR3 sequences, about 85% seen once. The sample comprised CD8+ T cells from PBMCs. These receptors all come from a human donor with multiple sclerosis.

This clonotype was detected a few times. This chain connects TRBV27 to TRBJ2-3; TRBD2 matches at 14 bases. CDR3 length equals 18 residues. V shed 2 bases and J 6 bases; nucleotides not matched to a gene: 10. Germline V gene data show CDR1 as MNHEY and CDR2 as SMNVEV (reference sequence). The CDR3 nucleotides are TGTGCCAGCAGTTTAACGGGCCAGGGACTAGCGGGAGTGGATACGCAGTATTTT. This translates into CASSLTGQGLAGVDTQYF.

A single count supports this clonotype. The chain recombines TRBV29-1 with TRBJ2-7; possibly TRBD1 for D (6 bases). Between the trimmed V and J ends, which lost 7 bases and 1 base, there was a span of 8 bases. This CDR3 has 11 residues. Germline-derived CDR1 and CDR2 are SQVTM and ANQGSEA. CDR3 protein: CSGTVSYEQYF. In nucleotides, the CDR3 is TGCAGCGGGACAGTATCCTACGAGCAGTACTTC.

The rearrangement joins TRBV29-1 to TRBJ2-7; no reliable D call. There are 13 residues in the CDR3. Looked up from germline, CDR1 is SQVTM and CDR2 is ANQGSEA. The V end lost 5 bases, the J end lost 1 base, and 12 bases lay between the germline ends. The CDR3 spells CSVRSAGSYEQYF. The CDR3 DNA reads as TGCAGCGTTCGATCCGCCGGGTCCTACGAGCAGTACTTC.

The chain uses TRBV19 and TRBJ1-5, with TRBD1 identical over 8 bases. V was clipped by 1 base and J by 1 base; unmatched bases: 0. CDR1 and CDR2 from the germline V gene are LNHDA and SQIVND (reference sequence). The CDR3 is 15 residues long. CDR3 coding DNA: TGTGCCAGTAGTATAGGACAGGGGAGCAATCAGCCCCAGCATTTT. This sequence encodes CASSIGQGSNQPQHF.

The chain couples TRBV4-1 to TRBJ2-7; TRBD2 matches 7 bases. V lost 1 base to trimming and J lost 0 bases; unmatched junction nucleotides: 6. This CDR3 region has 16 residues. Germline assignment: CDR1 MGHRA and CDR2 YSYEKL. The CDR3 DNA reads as TGCGCCAGCAGCCAAGTGGGGGGGATGAGCTCCTACGAGCAGTACTTC. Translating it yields CASSQVGGMSSYEQYF.

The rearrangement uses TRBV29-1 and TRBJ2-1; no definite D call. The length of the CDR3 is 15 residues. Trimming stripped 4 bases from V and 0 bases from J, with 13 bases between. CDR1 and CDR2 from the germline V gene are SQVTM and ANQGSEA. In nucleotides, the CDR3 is TGCAGCGTTGGCCCGCTATTAAACTCCTACAATGAGCAGTTCTTC. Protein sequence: CSVGPLLNSYNEQFF.

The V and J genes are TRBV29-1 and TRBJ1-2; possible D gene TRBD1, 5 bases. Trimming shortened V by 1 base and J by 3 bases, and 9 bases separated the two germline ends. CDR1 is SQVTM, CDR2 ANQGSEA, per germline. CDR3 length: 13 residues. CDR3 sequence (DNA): TGCAGCGTTGAAGGGGGGGGAGACTATGGCTACACCTTC. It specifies CSVEGGGDYGYTF. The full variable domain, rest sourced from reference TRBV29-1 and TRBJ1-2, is SAVISQKPSRDICQRGTSLTIQCQVDSQVTMMFWYRQQPGQSLTLIATANQGSEATYESGFVIDKFPISRPNLTFSTLTVSNMSPEDSSIYLCSVEGGGDYGYTFGSGTRLTVV.

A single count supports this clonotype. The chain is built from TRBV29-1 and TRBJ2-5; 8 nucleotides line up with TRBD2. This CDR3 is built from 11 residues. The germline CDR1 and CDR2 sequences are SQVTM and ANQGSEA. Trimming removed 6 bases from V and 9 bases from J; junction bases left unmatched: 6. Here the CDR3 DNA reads TGCAGCGTCCCCGGGGGGGGAGCCCAGTACTTC. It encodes CSVPGGGAQYF. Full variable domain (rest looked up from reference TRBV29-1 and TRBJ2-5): SAVISQKPSRDICQRGTSLTIQCQVDSQVTMMFWYRQQPGQSLTLIATANQGSEATYESGFVIDKFPISRPNLTFSTLTVSNMSPEDSSIYLCSVPGGGAQYFGPGTRLLVL.

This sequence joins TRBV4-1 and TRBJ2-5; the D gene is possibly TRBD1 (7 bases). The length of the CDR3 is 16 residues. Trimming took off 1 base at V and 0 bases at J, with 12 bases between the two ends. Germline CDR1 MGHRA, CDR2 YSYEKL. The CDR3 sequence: CASSQGQGLYQETQYF. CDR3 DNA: TGCGCCAGCAGCCAAGGACAGGGACTGTACCAAGAGACCCAGTACTTC.

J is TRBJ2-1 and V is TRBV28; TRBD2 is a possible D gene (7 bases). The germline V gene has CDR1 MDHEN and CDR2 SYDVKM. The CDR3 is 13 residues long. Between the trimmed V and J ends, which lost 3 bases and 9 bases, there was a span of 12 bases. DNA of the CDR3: TGTGCCAGCAGTTTTGGGGGAGGGGGTGAGCAGTTCTTC. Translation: CASSFGGGGEQFF.

The CDR3 spells CASSYFWIGSGGATDTQYF. CDR3 DNA: TGTGCCAGCAGTTACTTTTGGATTGGAAGCGGGGGGGCGACAGATACGCAGTATTTT. This chain links TRBV6-2 or TRBV6-3 with TRBJ2-3; TRBD2 matches 10 bases. Germline V gene data show CDR1 as MNHEY and CDR2 as SVGEGT. V gave up 1 base and J gave up 3 bases; unmatched junction bases: 13. CDR3 length: 19 residues.

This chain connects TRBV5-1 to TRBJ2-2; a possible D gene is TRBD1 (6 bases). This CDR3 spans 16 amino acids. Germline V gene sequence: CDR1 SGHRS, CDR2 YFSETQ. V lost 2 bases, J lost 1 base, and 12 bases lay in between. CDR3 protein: CASSLMGTQNTGELFF. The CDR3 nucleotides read TGCGCCAGCAGCTTAATGGGGACACAGAACACCGGGGAGCTGTTTTTT.

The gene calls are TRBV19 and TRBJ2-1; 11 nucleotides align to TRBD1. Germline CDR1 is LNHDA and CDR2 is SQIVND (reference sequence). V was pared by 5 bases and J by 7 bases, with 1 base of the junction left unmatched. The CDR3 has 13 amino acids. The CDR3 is CASSGTGGNEQFF. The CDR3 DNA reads TGTGCCAGTAGTGGGACAGGGGGAAATGAGCAGTTCTTC.

The CDR3 reads CASSQDLPSGETYEQYF. Here the CDR3 DNA reads TGTGCCAGCAGCCAAGATCTGCCTAGCGGGGAAACCTACGAGCAGTACTTC. The chain uses TRBV14 and TRBJ2-7; 9 nucleotides align to TRBD2. J gave up 2 bases and V 0 bases, and 8 bases lay outside the gene matches. The CDR3 is 17 residues long. Germline V lookup: CDR1 SGHDN, CDR2 FVKESK.

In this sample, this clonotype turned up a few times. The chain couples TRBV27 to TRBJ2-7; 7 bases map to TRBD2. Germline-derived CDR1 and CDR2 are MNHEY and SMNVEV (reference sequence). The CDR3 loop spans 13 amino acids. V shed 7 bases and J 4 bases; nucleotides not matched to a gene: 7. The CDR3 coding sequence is TGTGCCAGCATGGGCGGGAGTGGGTACGAGCAGTACTTC. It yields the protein CASMGGSGYEQYF.

CDR3 loop: CASTKTGTNSPLHF. In DNA, the CDR3 is TGTGCCAGCACCAAAACCGGGACCAATTCACCCCTCCACTTT. This chain joins TRBV5-4 and TRBJ1-6; TRBD1 might be the D (5 bases). The CDR3 loop spans 14 amino acids. Germline V gives CDR1 SGHNT, CDR2 YYREEE (reference sequence). Trimming removed 6 bases at V and 7 bases at J, with 14 bases between.

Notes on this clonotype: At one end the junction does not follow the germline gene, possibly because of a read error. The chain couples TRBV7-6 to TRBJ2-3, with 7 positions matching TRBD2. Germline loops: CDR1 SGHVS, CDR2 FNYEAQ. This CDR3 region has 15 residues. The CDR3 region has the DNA TGTGCCAGCAGCTTAGGGGGACTACCCACAGATACGCGGTATTTT. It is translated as CASSLGGLPTDTRYF.

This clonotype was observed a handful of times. The chain's CDR3 is CSVEVAGGSYEQYF. The CDR3, as DNA: TGCAGCGTTGAAGTAGCGGGGGGCTCCTACGAGCAGTACTTC. The chain combines TRBV29-1 with TRBJ2-7; 10 nucleotides line up with TRBD2. Germline CDR1 and CDR2: SQVTM and ANQGSEA. This CDR3 is 14 amino acids long. V lost 1 base and J lost 0; bases outside the gene matches: 0.

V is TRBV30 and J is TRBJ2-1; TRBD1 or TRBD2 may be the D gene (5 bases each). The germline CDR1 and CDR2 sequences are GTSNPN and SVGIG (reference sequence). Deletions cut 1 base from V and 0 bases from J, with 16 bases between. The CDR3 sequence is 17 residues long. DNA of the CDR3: TGTGCCTGGAGTGATATGAGGGACCTCTCCTCCTACAATGAGCAGTTCTTC. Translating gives CAWSDMRDLSSYNEQFF.

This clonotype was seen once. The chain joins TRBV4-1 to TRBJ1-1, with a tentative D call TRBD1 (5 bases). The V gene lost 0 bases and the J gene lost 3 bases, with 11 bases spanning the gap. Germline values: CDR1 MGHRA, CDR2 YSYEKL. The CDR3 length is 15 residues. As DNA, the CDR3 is TGCGCCAGCAGCCAAGAGGGGGTGAGGGACACTGAAGCTTTCTTT. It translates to CASSQEGVRDTEAFF.

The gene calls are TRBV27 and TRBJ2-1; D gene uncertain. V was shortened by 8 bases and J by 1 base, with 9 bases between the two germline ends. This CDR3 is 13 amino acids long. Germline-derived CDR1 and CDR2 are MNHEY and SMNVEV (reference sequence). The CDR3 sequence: CASAQGSYNEQFF. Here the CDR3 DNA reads TGTGCCAGCGCCCAAGGGTCCTACAATGAGCAGTTCTTC.

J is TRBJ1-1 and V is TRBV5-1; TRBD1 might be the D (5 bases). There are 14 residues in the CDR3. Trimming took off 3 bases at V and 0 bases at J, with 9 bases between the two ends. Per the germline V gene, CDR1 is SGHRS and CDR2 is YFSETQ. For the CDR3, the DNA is TGCGCCAGCAGCTGGACAAGTATGAACACTGAAGCTTTCTTT. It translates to CASSWTSMNTEAFF.

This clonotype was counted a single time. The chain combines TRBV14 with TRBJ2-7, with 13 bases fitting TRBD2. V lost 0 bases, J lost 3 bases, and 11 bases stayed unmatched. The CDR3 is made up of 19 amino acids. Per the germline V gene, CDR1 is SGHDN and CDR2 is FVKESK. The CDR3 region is CASSQDPRTSGSLNYEQYF. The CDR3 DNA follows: TGTGCCAGCAGCCAAGATCCCCGGACTAGCGGGAGTCTTAACTACGAGCAGTACTTC.

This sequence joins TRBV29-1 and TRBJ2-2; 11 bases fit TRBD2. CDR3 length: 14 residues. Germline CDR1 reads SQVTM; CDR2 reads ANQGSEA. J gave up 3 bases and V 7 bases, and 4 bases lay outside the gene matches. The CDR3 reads CSGLAGGDTGELFF. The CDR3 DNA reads TGCAGCGGCCTAGCGGGAGGTGACACCGGGGAGCTGTTTTTT.

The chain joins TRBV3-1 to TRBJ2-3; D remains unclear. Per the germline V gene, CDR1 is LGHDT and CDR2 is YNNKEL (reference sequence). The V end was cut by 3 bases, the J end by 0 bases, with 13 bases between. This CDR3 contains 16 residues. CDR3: CASSHISGLSTDTQYF. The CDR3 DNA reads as TGTGCCAGCAGCCATATAAGTGGCTTAAGCACAGATACGCAGTATTTT.

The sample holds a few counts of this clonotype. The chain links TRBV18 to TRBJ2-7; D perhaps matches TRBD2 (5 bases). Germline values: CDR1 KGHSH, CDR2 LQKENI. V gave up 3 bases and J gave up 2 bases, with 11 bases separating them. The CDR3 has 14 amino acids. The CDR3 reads CASSPYGEAYEQYF. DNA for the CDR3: TGTGCCAGCTCACCGTACGGGGAAGCCTACGAGCAGTACTTC.

The CDR3 protein is CASSPGGVSNQPQHF. As DNA, the CDR3 is TGCGCCAGCAGCCCTGGAGGGGTGAGCAATCAGCCCCAGCATTTT. The chain has TRBV5-1 and TRBJ1-5; weak D call: TRBD1 (5 bases). V lost 4 bases to trimming and J lost 1 base, with 12 bases between them. Germline V gene data show CDR1 as SGHRS and CDR2 as YFSETQ. CDR3 size: 15 residues.

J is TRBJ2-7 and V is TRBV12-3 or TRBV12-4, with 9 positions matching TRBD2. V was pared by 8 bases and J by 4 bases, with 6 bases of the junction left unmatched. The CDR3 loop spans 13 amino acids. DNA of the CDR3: TGTGCCAGCCTTTCTAGCGGGATTTACGAGCAGTACTTC. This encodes CASLSSGIYEQYF.

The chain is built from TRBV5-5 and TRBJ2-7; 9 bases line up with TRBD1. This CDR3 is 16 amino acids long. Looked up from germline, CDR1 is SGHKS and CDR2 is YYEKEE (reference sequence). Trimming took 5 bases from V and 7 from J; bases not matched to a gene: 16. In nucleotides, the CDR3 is TGTGCCAGCAGACTGTACTGGGACAGGGTCCTGAGGGAGCAGTACTTC. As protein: CASRLYWDRVLREQYF.

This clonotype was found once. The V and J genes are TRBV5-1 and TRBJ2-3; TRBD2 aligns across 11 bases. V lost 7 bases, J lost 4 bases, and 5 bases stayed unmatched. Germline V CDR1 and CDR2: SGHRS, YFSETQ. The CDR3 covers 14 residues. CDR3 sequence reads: CASGQLAGADTQYF. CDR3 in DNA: TGCGCCAGCGGGCAACTAGCGGGAGCAGATACGCAGTATTTT.